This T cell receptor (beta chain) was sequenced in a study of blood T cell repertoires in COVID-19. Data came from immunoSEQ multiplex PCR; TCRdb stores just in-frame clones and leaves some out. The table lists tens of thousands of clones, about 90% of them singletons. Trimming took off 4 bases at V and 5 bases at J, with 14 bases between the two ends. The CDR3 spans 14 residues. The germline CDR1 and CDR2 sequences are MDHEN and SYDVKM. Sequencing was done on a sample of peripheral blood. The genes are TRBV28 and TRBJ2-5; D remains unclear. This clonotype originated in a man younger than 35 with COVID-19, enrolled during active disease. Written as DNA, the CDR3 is TGTGCCAGCAGTTACCGCTTAGTTGCGGAGACCCAGTACTTC. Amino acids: CASSYRLVAETQYF.